This TCR beta chain stems from a study of CDR3 diversity in severe acne. MiXCR, run by TCRdb on the PCR reads, gives a single entry per CDR3 protein. The table lists approximately 90,000 distinct CDR3 sequences, about 50% of them singletons. Germline-derived CDR1 and CDR2 are SQVTM and ANQGSEA. The CDR3 is made up of 14 amino acids. V was cut by 3 bases and J by 3 bases, with 14 bases left in between. This clonotype was picked up many times. The chain uses TRBV29-1 and TRBJ2-5; tentatively, D is TRBD2 (5 bases). Sequenced input: blood. The TCR originated in a male donor in good health, serving as a control. CDR3 DNA sequence: TGCAGCGTTGATTACCGGGGAAGAGAAGAGACCCAGTACTTC. It specifies CSVDYRGREETQYF.